This TCR beta chain was recovered during a study of cytomegalovirus exposure and HLA in healthy donors. As regards this clone: Its cognate antigen is unknown.

V was clipped by 2 bases and J by 7 bases; unmatched bases: 3. This CDR3 is 13 amino acids long. Germline V lookup: CDR1 SGHNT, CDR2 YYREEE (reference sequence). General study findings and limits: Analyses of presence and absence presupposed an approximately uniform sequencing depth across donors. What a later analysis showed was that several of the most significant clusters appeared linked to common viral pathogens. The availability of immune exposure information extended only to CMV serostatus.

With 60 Vbeta and 13 Jbeta primers, the PCR was carried out. Sequenced by immunoSEQ multiplex PCR; TCRdb stores in-frame clones only, minus some. The sample includes 200,000 or so clones, around 75% of them seen just once. The clonotype originates from a male donor in good health and CMV-seropositive. Sequencing was performed on PBMCs. The chain joins TRBV5-4 to TRBJ2-1; 7 bases are a match to TRBD2. Here the CDR3 reads CASSFGGGNEQFF. The CDR3 DNA reads as TGTGCCAGCAGCTTTGGGGGGGGGAATGAGCAGTTCTTC.